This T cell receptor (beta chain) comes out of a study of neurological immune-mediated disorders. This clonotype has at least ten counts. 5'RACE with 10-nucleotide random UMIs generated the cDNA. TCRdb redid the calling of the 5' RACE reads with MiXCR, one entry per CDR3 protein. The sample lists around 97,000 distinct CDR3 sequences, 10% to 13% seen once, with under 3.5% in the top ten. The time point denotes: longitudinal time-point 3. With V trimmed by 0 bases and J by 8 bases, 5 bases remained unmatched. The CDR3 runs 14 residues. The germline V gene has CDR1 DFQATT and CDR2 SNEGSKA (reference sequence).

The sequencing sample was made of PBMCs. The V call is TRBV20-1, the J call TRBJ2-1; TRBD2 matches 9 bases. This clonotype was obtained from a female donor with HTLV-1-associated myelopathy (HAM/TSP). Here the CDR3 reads CSARDWRGGDEQFF. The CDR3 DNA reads TGCAGTGCTAGAGATTGGCGGGGGGGTGATGAGCAGTTCTTC.